Following are 21 T cell receptor beta chains from one sample sequenced in a study of blood T cell repertoires in COVID-19. The table came from immunoSEQ multiplex PCR; TCRdb's copy has only in-frame clones and leaves some out. The sample holds 130,000 to 150,000 clones; around 82% are singletons and the top ten take 4.5% to 6%. Sequenced material: peripheral blood. These receptors all come from a woman aged 50 to 60 with acute or convalescent COVID-19.

This chain links TRBV27 with TRBJ1-5; 8 nucleotides agree with TRBD1. The CDR3 is 14 amino acids. Germline V CDR1 and CDR2: MNHEY, SMNVEV (reference sequence). With 5 bases clipped from V and 6 bases from J, the junction kept 6 bases outside the gene matches. The CDR3 bases are TGTGCCAGCAGTACCGGACAGGGTACTCAGCCCCAGCATTTT. It translates to CASSTGQGTQPQHF.

The chain recombines TRBV30 with TRBJ2-7; the match to TRBD2 covers 13 bases. CDR3 length: 18 residues. The junction had 12 bases not matched to a gene; V was cut back by 4 bases and J by 0 bases. Germline CDR1 GTSNPN, CDR2 SVGIG (reference sequence). CDR3 coding DNA: TGTGCCTGGATACTCCCCGGGACTAGCGGGGAGAGCTCCTACGAGCAGTACTTC. This translates into CAWILPGTSGESSYEQYF.

The chain has TRBV30 and TRBJ1-6, with D possibly TRBD1 on 6 matching bases. The CDR3 extends over 13 amino acids. Germline CDR1 GTSNPN, CDR2 SVGIG (reference sequence). The ends were cut back, 2 bases at V and 7 bases at J, with 9 bases in the middle. CDR3 nucleotide sequence: TGTGCCTGGAGTCCGCAGGGGAATTCACCCCTCCACTTT. This gives the protein CAWSPQGNSPLHF.

This rearrangement joins TRBV11-3 to TRBJ2-1; 10 bases agree with TRBD1. Trimming at V came to 1 base and at J to 5 bases, leaving 5 bases not matched to a gene. This CDR3 contains 16 residues. From germline, CDR1 is SGHNT and CDR2 YENEEA. The CDR3 loop is CASSLATGGGNNEQFF. The CDR3 DNA follows: TGTGCCAGCAGCTTAGCGACAGGGGGCGGTAACAATGAGCAGTTCTTC.

This chain connects TRBV7-9 to TRBJ1-6; tentatively, D is TRBD1 (6 bases). Germline V CDR1 and CDR2: SEHNR, FQNEAQ (reference sequence). V dropped 6 bases and J dropped 5 bases, with 14 bases sitting between them. This CDR3 has 15 residues. The CDR3 loop is CASSTGPSNNSPLHF. The CDR3 nucleotides read TGTGCCAGCAGTACAGGGCCCTCTAATAATTCACCCCTCCACTTT.

The chain combines TRBV29-1 with TRBJ2-2, with a tentative D call TRBD1 (6 bases). The CDR3 length is 14 residues. The ends were cut back, 6 bases at V and 1 base at J, with 12 bases in the middle. Germline CDR1 reads SQVTM; CDR2 reads ANQGSEA. The CDR3 nucleotides read TGCAGCGTGACGAAACAGGGGAACACCGGGGAGCTGTTTTTT. It translates to CSVTKQGNTGELFF.

The CDR3: CAWSGTVSTSNQPQHF. The CDR3 bases are TGTGCCTGGAGTGGGACAGTCAGTACGAGCAATCAGCCCCAGCATTTT. The gene calls are TRBV30 and TRBJ1-5, with TRBD1 as a possible D gene (6 bases). CDR3 size: 16 residues. Trimming shortened V by 1 base and J by 1 base, and 14 bases separated the two germline ends. The germline CDR1 and CDR2 sequences are GTSNPN and SVGIG (reference sequence). The whole variable domain, filled in from reference TRBV30 and TRBJ1-5, reads SQTIHQWPATLVQPVGSPLSLECTVEGTSNPNLYWYRQAAGRGLQLLFYSVGIGQISSEVPQNLSASRPQDRQFILSSKKLLLSDSGFYLCAWSGTVSTSNQPQHFGDGTRLSIL.

This clone appeared a single time. The chain combines TRBV18 with TRBJ2-2; the match to TRBD2 covers 7 bases. Germline CDR1 and CDR2: KGHSH and LQKENI. The CDR3 consists of 19 residues. Germline trimming cut 0 bases from V and 7 bases from J; bases unmatched to any gene: 17. The CDR3, as DNA: TGTGCCAGCTCACCACCGGGTGCCAGCGTCCGGGGGGAAGACGGGGAGCTGTTTTTT. Translation gives CASSPPGASVRGEDGELFF.

This sequence joins TRBV18 and TRBJ1-5; 8 nucleotides agree with TRBD1. The V segment lost 2 bases and the J segment 7 bases; nucleotides outside the gene matches: 13. The CDR3 is 17 residues long. CDR1 KGHSH and CDR2 LQKENI come from the germline V gene. The CDR3 loop is CASSPMGTGGTSQPQHF. For the CDR3, the DNA is TGTGCCAGCTCACCAATGGGGACAGGAGGAACCTCCCAGCCCCAGCATTTT.

V and J are TRBV6-4 and TRBJ2-3; no clear D gene. There are 15 residues in the CDR3. Trimming pared 5 bases from V and 3 bases from J, leaving 15 bases between. Germline V CDR1 and CDR2: MRHNA, SNTAGT. The CDR3 spells CASSKTPERTDTQYF. The CDR3 bases are TGTGCCAGCAGTAAAACACCCGAGAGGACAGATACGCAGTATTTT.

The chain employs TRBV28 and TRBJ1-6; TRBD1 aligns across 8 bases. Losses at the gene ends were 9 bases for V and 7 bases for J; bases not matched to a gene: 8. Germline assignment: CDR1 MDHEN and CDR2 SYDVKM. This CDR3 spans 14 amino acids. The CDR3 sequence is CASLGQGGNSPLHF. The CDR3 DNA sequence: TGTGCCAGTCTCGGACAGGGCGGGAATTCACCCCTCCACTTT. Variable domain in full (rest from reference TRBV28 and TRBJ1-6): DVKVTQSSRYLVKRTGEKVFLECVQDMDHENMFWYRQDPGLGLRLIYFSYDVKMKEKGDIPEGYSVSREKKERFSLILESASTNQTSMYLCASLGQGGNSPLHFGNGTRLTVT.

The chain has TRBV28 and TRBJ2-4; 7 nucleotides line up with TRBD1. Germline V gene lookup returns CDR1 MDHEN and CDR2 SYDVKM. With V trimmed by 4 bases and J by 5 bases, 5 bases remained unmatched. The CDR3 is made up of 14 amino acids. In nucleotides, the CDR3 is TGTGCCAGCAGTTCGGGACAGACCCAAAACATTCAGTACTTC. It specifies CASSSGQTQNIQYF.

This rearrangement joins TRBV5-1 to TRBJ1-1, with 7 bases that match TRBD1. CDR3 length: 16 amino acids. The V segment lost 4 bases and the J segment 3 bases; nucleotides outside the gene matches: 12. Germline V CDR1 and CDR2: SGHRS, YFSETQ. The CDR3 nucleotides read TGCGCCAGCAGCGGACGCCCTACAGGGGCCGACACTGAAGCTTTCTTT. This codes for CASSGRPTGADTEAFF.

The rearrangement links TRBV18 to TRBJ1-2; the match to TRBD1 covers 8 bases. The V segment lost 6 bases and the J segment 4 bases; nucleotides outside the gene matches: 4. CDR1 KGHSH and CDR2 LQKENI come from the germline V gene. The CDR3 loop spans 13 amino acids. The CDR3 DNA is TGTGCCAGCTCCCAGGACAGGGCCTATGGCTACACCTTC. It translates to CASSQDRAYGYTF.

The rearrangement uses TRBV6-5 and TRBJ1-3; no reliable D call. V shed 0 bases and J shed 0 bases, with 9 bases lying between them. This CDR3 region has 16 residues. Germline CDR1 and CDR2: MNHEY and SVGAGI. The chain's CDR3 is CASSYSRQPSGNTIYF. For the CDR3, the DNA is TGTGCCAGCAGTTACTCGAGGCAGCCCTCTGGAAACACCATATATTTT.

This clone was detected only once. The chain recombines TRBV6-4 with TRBJ1-2, with D possibly being TRBD1 (6 bases). V lost 4 bases and J 8 bases, leaving 14 bases between the germline ends. Germline-derived CDR1 and CDR2 are MRHNA and SNTAGT. The CDR3 has 13 amino acids. CDR3 protein: CASSGYPGVGYTF. Here the CDR3 DNA reads TGTGCCAGCAGTGGCTACCCAGGGGTAGGCTACACCTTC.

This clone was counted many times. The chain recombines TRBV19 with TRBJ1-1, with D unresolved. Trimming cost V 9 bases and J 3 bases, with 17 bases left between them. CDR3 length equals 14 residues. CDR1 and CDR2 (germline): LNHDA, SQIVND (reference sequence). As DNA, the CDR3 is TGTGCCAGCAACCTCCGTGCGGTTTACACTGAAGCTTTCTTT. This translates into CASNLRAVYTEAFF. The full variable domain, rest sourced from reference TRBV19 and TRBJ1-1, is DGGITQSPKYLFRKEGQNVTLSCEQNLNHDAMYWYRQDPGQGLRLIYYSQIVNDFQKGDIAEGYSVSREKKESFPLTVTSAQKNPTAFYLCASNLRAVYTEAFFGQGTRLTVV.

V and J are TRBV11-1 and TRBJ1-5, with 8 bases fitting TRBD1. The V and J ends lost 10 bases and 6 bases, in that order; junction bases with no gene match: 5. The germline V gene encodes CDR1 SGHAT and CDR2 FQDESV (reference sequence). This CDR3 comprises 12 residues. In DNA, the CDR3 is TGTGCCAACGGACAGGGCACTCAGCCCCAGCATTTT. Its translation is CANGQGTQPQHF.

The chain is built from TRBV7-9 and TRBJ2-1; 7 bases agree with TRBD2. Germline loops: CDR1 SEHNR, CDR2 FQNEAQ (reference sequence). J gave up 3 bases and V 1 base, and 3 bases lay outside the gene matches. The CDR3 has 15 residues. CDR3 DNA sequence: TGTGCCAGCAGCTTAGGCGGGGGAGTCTACAATGAGCAGTTCTTC. This codes for CASSLGGGVYNEQFF.

V usage is TRBV18 and J usage is TRBJ1-1, with TRBD1 identical over 11 bases. Per germline, CDR1 KGHSH and CDR2 LQKENI. The CDR3 is 14 residues long. The V and J ends lost 4 bases and 6 bases, in that order; junction bases with no gene match: 4. The CDR3 DNA reads as TGTGCCAGCTCACTTGGACAGGGGGCGCCTGAAGCTTTCTTT. The encoded protein is CASSLGQGAPEAFF. Full variable domain (remainder filled in from reference TRBV18 and TRBJ1-1): NAGVMQNPRHLVRRRGQEARLRCSPMKGHSHVYWYRQLPEEGLKFMVYLQKENIIDESGMPKERFSAEFPKEGPSILRIQQVVRGDSAAYFCASSLGQGAPEAFFGQGTRLTVV.

The J gene is TRBJ2-5, the V gene TRBV3-1 (or the pseudogene TRBV3-2), with 9 bases matching TRBD2. The CDR3 is 14 residues long. Trimming at V came to 8 bases and at J to 5 bases, leaving 9 bases not matched to a gene. The germline CDR1 and CDR2 sequences are LGHDT and YNNKEL (reference sequence). CDR3: CASLAGGPRETQYF. CDR3 nucleotides: TGTGCCAGCCTGGCGGGGGGGCCAAGGGAGACCCAGTACTTC.